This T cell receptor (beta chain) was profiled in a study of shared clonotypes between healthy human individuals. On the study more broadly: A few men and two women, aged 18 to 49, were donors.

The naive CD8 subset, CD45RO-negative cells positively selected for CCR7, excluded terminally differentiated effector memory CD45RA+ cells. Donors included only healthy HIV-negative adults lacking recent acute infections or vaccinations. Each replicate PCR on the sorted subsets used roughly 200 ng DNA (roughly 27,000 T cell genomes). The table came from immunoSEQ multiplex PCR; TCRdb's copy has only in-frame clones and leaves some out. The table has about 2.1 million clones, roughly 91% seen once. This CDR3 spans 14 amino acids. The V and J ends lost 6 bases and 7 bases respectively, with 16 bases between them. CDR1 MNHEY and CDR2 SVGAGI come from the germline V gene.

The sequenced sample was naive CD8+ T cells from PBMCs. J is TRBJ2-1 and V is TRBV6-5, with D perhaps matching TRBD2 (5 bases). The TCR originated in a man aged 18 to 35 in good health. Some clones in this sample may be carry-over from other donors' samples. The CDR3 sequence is CASSPAENGNEQFF. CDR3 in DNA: TGTGCCAGCAGCCCAGCGGAAAATGGGAATGAGCAGTTCTTC.